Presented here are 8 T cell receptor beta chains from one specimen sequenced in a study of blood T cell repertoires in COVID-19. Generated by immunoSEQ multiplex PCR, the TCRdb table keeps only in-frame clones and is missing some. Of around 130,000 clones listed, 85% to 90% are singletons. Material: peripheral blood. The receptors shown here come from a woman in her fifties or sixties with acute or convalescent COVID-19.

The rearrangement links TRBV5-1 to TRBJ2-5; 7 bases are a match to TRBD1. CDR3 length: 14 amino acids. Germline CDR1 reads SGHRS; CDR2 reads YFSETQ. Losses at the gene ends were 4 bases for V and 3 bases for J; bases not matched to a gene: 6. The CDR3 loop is CASSPGQPEETQYF. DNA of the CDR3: TGCGCCAGCAGCCCGGGACAGCCCGAAGAGACCCAGTACTTC. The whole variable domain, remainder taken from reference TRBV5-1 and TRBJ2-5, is KAGVTQTPRYLIKTRGQQVTLSCSPISGHRSVSWYQQTPGQGLQFLFEYFSETQRNKGNFPGRFSGRQFSNSRSEMNVSTLELGDSALYLCASSPGQPEETQYFGPGTRLLVL.

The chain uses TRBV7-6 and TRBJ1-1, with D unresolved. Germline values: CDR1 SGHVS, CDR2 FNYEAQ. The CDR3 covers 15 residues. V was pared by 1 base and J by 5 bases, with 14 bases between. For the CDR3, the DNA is TGTGCCAGCAGCTTAGAAGGCAGCGGAGGGACTGAAGCTTTCTTT. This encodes CASSLEGSGGTEAFF.

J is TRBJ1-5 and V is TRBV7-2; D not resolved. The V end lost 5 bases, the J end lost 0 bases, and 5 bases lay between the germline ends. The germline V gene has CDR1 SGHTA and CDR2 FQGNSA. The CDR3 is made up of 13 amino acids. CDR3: CASSPYSNQPQHF. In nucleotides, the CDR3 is TGTGCCAGCAGCCCTTATAGCAATCAGCCCCAGCATTTT.

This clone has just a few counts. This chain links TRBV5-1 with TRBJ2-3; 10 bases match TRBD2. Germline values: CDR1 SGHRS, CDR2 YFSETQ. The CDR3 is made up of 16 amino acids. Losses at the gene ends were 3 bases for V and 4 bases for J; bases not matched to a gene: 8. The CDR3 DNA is TGCGCCAGCAGCTCCCATGGGGGGACTAGCGCAGATACGCAGTATTTT. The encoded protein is CASSSHGGTSADTQYF. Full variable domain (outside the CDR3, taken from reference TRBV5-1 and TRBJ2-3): KAGVTQTPRYLIKTRGQQVTLSCSPISGHRSVSWYQQTPGQGLQFLFEYFSETQRNKGNFPGRFSGRQFSNSRSEMNVSTLELGDSALYLCASSSHGGTSADTQYFGPGTRLTVL.

CDR3 in amino acids: CATSDFGVTQYF. DNA of the CDR3: TGTGCCACCAGTGATTTCGGTGTGACCCAGTACTTC. The J gene is TRBJ2-5, the V gene TRBV24-1; no clear D gene. Between the trimmed V and J ends, which lost 1 base and 7 bases, there was a span of 6 bases. This CDR3 is built from 12 residues. Germline V gene data show CDR1 as KGHDR and CDR2 as SFDVKD.

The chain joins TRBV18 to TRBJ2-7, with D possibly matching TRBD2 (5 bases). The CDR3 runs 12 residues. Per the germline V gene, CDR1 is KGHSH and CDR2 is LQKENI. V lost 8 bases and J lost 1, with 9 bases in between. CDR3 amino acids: CASRSDSYEQYF. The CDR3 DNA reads TGTGCCAGCCGTAGCGATTCCTACGAGCAGTACTTC.

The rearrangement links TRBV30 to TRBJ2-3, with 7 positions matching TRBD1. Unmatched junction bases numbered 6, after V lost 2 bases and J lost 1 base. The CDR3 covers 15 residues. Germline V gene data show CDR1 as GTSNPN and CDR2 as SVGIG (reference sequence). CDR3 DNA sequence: TGTGCCTGGAGTTTACCGGGACAGCGCACAGATACGCAGTATTTT. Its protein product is CAWSLPGQRTDTQYF.

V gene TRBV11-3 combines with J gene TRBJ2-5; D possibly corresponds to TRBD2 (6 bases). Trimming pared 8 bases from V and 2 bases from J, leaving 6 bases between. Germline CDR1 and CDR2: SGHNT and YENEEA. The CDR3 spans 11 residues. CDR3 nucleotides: TGTGCCAGCGCGGGACAAGAGACCCAGTACTTC. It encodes CASAGQETQYF.